This TCR beta chain emerged from a study of T-cell memory formation after mild COVID-19. Study-level background: TCR clusters were mostly confined to one donor each. General study points: The CD4+ clones that contracted clustered mainly within CM and EM, and the CD8+ clones concentrated in EMRA. Nothing showed for sure that second-wave clones peaking on day 37 were SARS-CoV-2 specific. Memory sampled before infection contained some responding clones, suggesting cross-reactive memory joined.

The CDR3 is 17 residues long. TCRdb re-called the 5' RACE reads with MiXCR, one entry per CDR3 protein. The sample lists around 200,000 distinct CDR3 sequences; roughly a fifth were seen once. On this clonotype: Antigen unknown.

The origin of this receptor is an adult woman who had mild COVID-19 (a few samples of this study predate the infection). Cell type and time point are not known. Material: PBMCs or a T cell subset sorted from them (not recorded which). V is TRBV21-1 and J is TRBJ2-7; TRBD1 was called by the table and not checked on the DNA. TRBV21-1 constitutes a pseudogene. CDR3 residues: CASSKEPNRESSYEQYF. The CDR3 nucleotides read TGTGCCAGCAGCAAAGAGCCAAACAGGGAAAGCTCCTACGAGCAGTACTTC.